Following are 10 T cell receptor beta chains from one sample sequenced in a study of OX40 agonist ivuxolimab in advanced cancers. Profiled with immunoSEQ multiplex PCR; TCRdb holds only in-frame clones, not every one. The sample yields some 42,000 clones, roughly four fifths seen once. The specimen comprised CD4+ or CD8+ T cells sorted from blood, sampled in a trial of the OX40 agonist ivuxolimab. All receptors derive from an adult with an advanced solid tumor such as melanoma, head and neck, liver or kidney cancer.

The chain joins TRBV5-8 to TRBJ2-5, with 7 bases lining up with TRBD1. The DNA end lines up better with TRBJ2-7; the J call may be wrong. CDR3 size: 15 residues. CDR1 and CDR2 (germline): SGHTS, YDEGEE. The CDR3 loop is CASSPGTVGYYEQYF. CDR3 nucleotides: TGTGCCAGCAGCCCTGGGACAGTAGGGTACTACGAGCAGTACTTC.

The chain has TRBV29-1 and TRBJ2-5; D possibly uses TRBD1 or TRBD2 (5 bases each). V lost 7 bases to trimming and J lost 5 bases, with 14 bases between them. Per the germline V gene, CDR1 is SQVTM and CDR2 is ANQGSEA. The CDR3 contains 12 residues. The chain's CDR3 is CSAGSAAETQYF. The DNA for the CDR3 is TGCAGCGCAGGGAGCGCGGCGGAGACCCAGTACTTC.

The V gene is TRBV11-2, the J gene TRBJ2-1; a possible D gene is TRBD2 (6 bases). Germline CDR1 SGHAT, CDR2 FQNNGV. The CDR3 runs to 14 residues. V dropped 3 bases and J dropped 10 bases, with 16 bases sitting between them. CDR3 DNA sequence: TGTGCCAGCAGCTTGTCGGGAGCCCCCTGGGAGCAGTTCTTC. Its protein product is CASSLSGAPWEQFF.

The CDR3: CASSFRQGANSPLHF. The CDR3 bases are TGTGCCAGCAGCTTCAGACAGGGGGCTAATTCACCCCTCCACTTT. The V call is TRBV5-6, the J call TRBJ1-6, with 10 nucleotides matching TRBD1. The CDR3 runs 15 residues. The ends lost 2 bases at V and 6 bases at J; junction bases unmatched: 2. The germline V gene has CDR1 SGHDT and CDR2 YYEEEE.

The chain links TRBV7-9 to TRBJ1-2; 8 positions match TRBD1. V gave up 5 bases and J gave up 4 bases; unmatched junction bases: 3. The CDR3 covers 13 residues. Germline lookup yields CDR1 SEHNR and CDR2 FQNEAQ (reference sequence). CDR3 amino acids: CASSPGQGYGYTF. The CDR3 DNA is TGTGCCAGCAGCCCTGGACAGGGCTATGGCTACACCTTC.

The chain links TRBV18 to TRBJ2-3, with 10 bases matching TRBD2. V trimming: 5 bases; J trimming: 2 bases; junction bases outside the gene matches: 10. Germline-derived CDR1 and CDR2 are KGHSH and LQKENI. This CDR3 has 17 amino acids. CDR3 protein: CASSLGLAKIFTDTQYF. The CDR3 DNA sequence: TGTGCCAGCTCATTGGGACTAGCGAAAATATTCACAGATACGCAGTATTTT.

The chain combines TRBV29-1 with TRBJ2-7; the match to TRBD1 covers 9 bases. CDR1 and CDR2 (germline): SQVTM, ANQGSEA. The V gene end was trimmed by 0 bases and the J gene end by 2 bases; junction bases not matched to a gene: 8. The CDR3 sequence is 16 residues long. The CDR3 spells CSVEEGEDRGAYEQYF. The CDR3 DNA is TGCAGCGTTGAAGAGGGGGAGGACAGGGGAGCCTACGAGCAGTACTTC.

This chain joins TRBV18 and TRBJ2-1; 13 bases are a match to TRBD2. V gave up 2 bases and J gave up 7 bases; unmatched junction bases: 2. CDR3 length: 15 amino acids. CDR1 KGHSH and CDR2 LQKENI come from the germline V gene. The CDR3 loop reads CASSPALAGGNEQFF. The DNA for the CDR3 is TGTGCCAGCTCACCAGCACTAGCGGGAGGGAATGAGCAGTTCTTC.

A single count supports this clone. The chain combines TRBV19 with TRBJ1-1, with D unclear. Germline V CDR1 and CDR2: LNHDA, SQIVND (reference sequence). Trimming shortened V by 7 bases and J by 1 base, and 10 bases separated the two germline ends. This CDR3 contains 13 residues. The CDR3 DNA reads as TGTGCCAGTAAAAGCGCGGGGAACACTGAAGCTTTCTTT. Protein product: CASKSAGNTEAFF.

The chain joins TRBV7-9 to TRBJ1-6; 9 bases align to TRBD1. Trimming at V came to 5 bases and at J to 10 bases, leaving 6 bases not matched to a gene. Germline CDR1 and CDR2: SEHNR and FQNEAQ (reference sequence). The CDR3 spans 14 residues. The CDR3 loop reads CASSPDRGKSPLHF. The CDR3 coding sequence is TGTGCCAGCAGCCCCGACAGGGGGAAATCACCCCTCCACTTT. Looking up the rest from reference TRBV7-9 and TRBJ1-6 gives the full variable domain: DTGVSQNPRHKITKRGQNVTFRCDPISEHNRLYWYRQTLGQGPEFLTYFQNEAQLEKSRLLSDRFSAERPKGSFSTLEIQRTEQGDSAMYLCASSPDRGKSPLHFGNGTRLTVT.